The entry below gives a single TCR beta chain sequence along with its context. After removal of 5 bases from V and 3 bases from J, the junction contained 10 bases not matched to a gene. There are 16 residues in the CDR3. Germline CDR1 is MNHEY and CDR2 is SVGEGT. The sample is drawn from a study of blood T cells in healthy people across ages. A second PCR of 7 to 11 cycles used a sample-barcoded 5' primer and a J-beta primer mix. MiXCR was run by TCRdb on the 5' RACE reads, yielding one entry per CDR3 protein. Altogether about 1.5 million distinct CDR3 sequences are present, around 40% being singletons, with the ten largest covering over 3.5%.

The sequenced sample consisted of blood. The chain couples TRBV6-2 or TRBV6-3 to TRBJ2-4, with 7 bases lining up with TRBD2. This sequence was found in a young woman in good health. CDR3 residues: CASSTRDYQDKNIQYF. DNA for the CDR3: TGTGCCAGCAGTACCCGGGACTACCAGGACAAAAACATTCAGTACTTC.